One sample yielded the 17 T cell receptor beta chains listed below, sequenced in a study of response to subunit inactivated influenza vaccine. TCRdb analysed the RT-PCR reads with MiXCR anew, one entry per CDR3 protein. The data contain a few hundred thousand distinct CDR3 sequences, 7.2% of them singletons. The sample in question was PBMCs from blood, obtained less than 30 months after vaccination. The receptors come from a man aged 50 to 69 who received an inactivated influenza vaccine.

In this sample, this clonotype turned up many times. The J gene is TRBJ2-3, the V gene TRBV20-1, with TRBD2 matching over 9 bases. Looked up from germline, CDR1 is DFQATT and CDR2 is SNEGSKA (reference sequence). V lost 6 bases to trimming and J lost 3 bases; unmatched junction nucleotides: 4. The CDR3 is 13 residues long. The CDR3 DNA is TGCAGTGCGTTAGCGGGAGTGACAGATACGCAGTATTTT. Its protein is CSALAGVTDTQYF.

The chain joins TRBV7-2 to TRBJ1-1; D unclear. The CDR3 loop spans 14 amino acids. Germline assignment: CDR1 SGHTA and CDR2 FQGNSA. The ends were cut back, 5 bases at V and 2 bases at J, with 12 bases in the middle. CDR3 loop: CASSVLGGNTEAFF. CDR3 nucleotide sequence: TGTGCCAGCAGCGTCCTAGGTGGAAACACTGAAGCTTTCTTT. Based on the CDR3 plus reference TRBV7-2 and TRBJ1-1, the full variable domain is GAGVSQSPSNKVTEKGKDVELRCDPISGHTALYWYRQSLGQGLEFLIYFQGNSAPDKSGLPSDRFSAERTGGSVSTLTIQRTQQEDSAVYLCASSVLGGNTEAFFGQGTRLTVV.

The chain couples TRBV10-3 to TRBJ1-1; D possibly corresponds to TRBD1 (6 bases). This CDR3 spans 13 amino acids. V was trimmed by 6 bases and J by 3 bases, leaving 11 bases between them. CDR1 and CDR2 (germline): ENHRY, SYGVKD. Here the CDR3 reads CAIRYRVDTEAFF. The DNA for the CDR3 is TGTGCCATCAGGTACAGGGTAGACACTGAAGCTTTCTTT.

This chain links TRBV20-1 with TRBJ1-5, with 10 bases fitting TRBD1. Germline-derived CDR1 and CDR2 are DFQATT and SNEGSKA (reference sequence). CDR3 length: 14 residues. The ends lost 1 base at V and 7 bases at J; junction bases unmatched: 4. CDR3 sequence (DNA): TGCAGTGCTAGAGGGGACAGGGGCGACCAGCCCCAGCATTTT. The encoded protein is CSARGDRGDQPQHF.

This chain links TRBV12-3 or TRBV12-4 with TRBJ2-1; D not certain. The CDR3 runs 11 residues. With 2 bases removed from V and 10 bases from J, the gap between germline ends came to 6 bases. CDR3 residues: CASSLLGEQFF. DNA of the CDR3: TGTGCCAGCAGTTTATTAGGGGAGCAGTTCTTC.

Written as DNA, the CDR3 is TGTGCCAGCAGTTACGACGGACTGTTTCGTTCGGGCTACACCTTC. It is translated as CASSYDGLFRSGYTF. The chain has TRBV6-5 and TRBJ1-2; no reliable D call. CDR1 and CDR2 (germline): MNHEY, SVGAGI. The CDR3 totals 15 residues. The V gene lost 2 bases and the J gene lost 8 bases, with 18 bases spanning the gap.

This clonotype was counted ten times or more. The V gene is TRBV9, the J gene TRBJ2-5; the D gene could be TRBD1 or TRBD2 (6 bases each). V was trimmed by 3 bases and J by 2 bases, leaving 17 bases between them. Germline values: CDR1 SGDLS, CDR2 YYNGEE. The CDR3 length is 16 residues. CDR3 sequence: CASSAGALDYQETQYF. The DNA for the CDR3 is TGTGCCAGCAGCGCAGGGGCCCTGGACTATCAAGAGACCCAGTACTTC.

The rearrangement uses TRBV6-1 and TRBJ2-7; TRBD1 matches at 9 bases. Germline assignment: CDR1 MNHNS and CDR2 SASEGT. The CDR3 totals 14 residues. The J segment lost 4 bases and the V segment lost 5 bases, leaving 6 bases of the junction unmatched. The CDR3 loop reads CASSPRDRVYEQYF. The CDR3 bases are TGTGCCAGCAGTCCCCGGGACAGGGTTTACGAGCAGTACTTC.

This clonotype was counted a few times. The genes are TRBV6-1 and TRBJ1-6; tentative D call: TRBD1 (5 bases). Trimming removed 3 bases at V and 10 bases at J, with 19 bases between. The CDR3 is 16 residues long. The germline V gene has CDR1 MNHNS and CDR2 SASEGT. DNA for the CDR3: TGTGCCAGCAGTGATCGCGGGCAGGGACGAGGGTCACCCCTCCACTTT. This encodes CASSDRGQGRGSPLHF.

J is TRBJ1-3 and V is TRBV9; D call uncertain. Germline assignment: CDR1 SGDLS and CDR2 YYNGEE. Trimming stripped 0 bases from V and 0 bases from J, with 10 bases between. The CDR3 covers 16 residues. This CDR3 reads CASSVAGPDSGNTIYF. The CDR3 DNA is TGTGCCAGCAGCGTAGCTGGCCCGGACTCTGGAAACACCATATATTTT. Looking up the rest from reference TRBV9 and TRBJ1-3 gives the full variable domain: DSGVTQTPKHLITATGQRVTLRCSPRSGDLSVYWYQQSLDQGLQFLIQYYNGEERAKGNILERFSAQQFPDLHSELNLSSLELGDSALYFCASSVAGPDSGNTIYFGEGSWLTVV.

This clonotype was seen a handful of times. The chain is built from TRBV7-3 and TRBJ2-1, with 9 bases matching TRBD2. The CDR3 has 14 residues. The germline V gene has CDR1 SGHTA and CDR2 FQGTGA. Germline trimming cut 1 base from V and 8 bases from J; bases unmatched to any gene: 3. DNA for the CDR3: TGTGCCAGCAGCTTAAGTAGCGGGAGCGATGAGCAGTTCTTC. Its translation: CASSLSSGSDEQFF. The variable domain in full, with the rest retrieved from reference TRBV7-3 and TRBJ2-1, is GAGVSQTPSNKVTEKGKYVELRCDPISGHTALYWYRQSLGQGPEFLIYFQGTGAADDSGLPNDRFFAVRPEGSVSTLKIQRTERGDSAVYLCASSLSSGSDEQFFGPGTRLTVL.

This clonotype has a count of ten or more. CDR3 DNA: TGTGCCAGCAGTTTAGCCTACGGGGATACTGAAGCTTTCTTT. It codes for CASSLAYGDTEAFF. The chain carries TRBV12-3 or TRBV12-4 and TRBJ1-1; D is uncertain. The V end lost 0 bases, the J end lost 5 bases, and 10 bases lay between the germline ends. This CDR3 region has 14 residues.

The gene calls are TRBV5-1 and TRBJ2-1; TRBD2 matches 11 bases. J gave up 9 bases and V 1 base, and 6 bases lay outside the gene matches. CDR1 is SGHRS, CDR2 YFSETQ, per germline. The CDR3 sequence is 15 residues long. As DNA, the CDR3 is TGCGCCAGCAGCTTGACTAGCGGGAGAGGTAGTGAGCAGTTCTTC. It encodes CASSLTSGRGSEQFF.

This clonotype was seen at least ten times. The genes are TRBV5-1 and TRBJ2-5, with D uncertain. The germline V gene encodes CDR1 SGHRS and CDR2 YFSETQ. With 4 bases removed from V and 0 bases from J, the gap between germline ends came to 16 bases. The CDR3 is 16 residues long. The CDR3 region is CASSAIGGSYQETQYF. In DNA, the CDR3 is TGCGCCAGCAGCGCGATTGGCGGATCGTACCAAGAGACCCAGTACTTC.

The chain links TRBV5-1 to TRBJ1-4; unclear D gene. The germline V gene encodes CDR1 SGHRS and CDR2 YFSETQ. There are 14 residues in the CDR3. V was shortened by 8 bases and J by 8 bases, with 19 bases between the two germline ends. The CDR3 reads CASQQSVAGEKLFF. In nucleotides, the CDR3 is TGCGCCAGTCAACAAAGCGTGGCTGGGGAAAAACTGTTTTTT.

The V gene is TRBV7-9, the J gene TRBJ1-6; D is unresolved. Trimming took 7 bases from V and 2 from J, leaving 12 bases between them. The CDR3 length is 15 residues. CDR1 is SEHNR, CDR2 FQNEAQ, per germline (reference sequence). The CDR3 region is CASTPRTAYNSPLHF. Here the CDR3 DNA reads TGTGCCAGCACCCCCAGGACGGCCTATAATTCACCCCTCCACTTT.

This clonotype was counted between two and nine times. The DNA of the CDR3 is TGTGCCAGCAGTTTTCGGCTAGCGGAGAGCTCCTACGAGCAGTACTTC. As protein: CASSFRLAESSYEQYF. This chain joins TRBV28 and TRBJ2-7; 7 bases are a match to TRBD2. Germline assignment: CDR1 MDHEN and CDR2 SYDVKM. V gave up 3 bases and J gave up 0 bases; unmatched junction bases: 8. The CDR3 extends over 16 amino acids.